These 17 T cell receptor beta chains were all obtained from the same sample, sequenced in a study of T cells after yellow fever vaccination. One entry per CDR3 protein, called by TCRdb with MiXCR from the 5' RACE reads. The sample records hundreds of thousands of distinct CDR3 sequences, under 14% being singletons. Sample: PBMCs, taken on the day of the first yellow fever vaccination. Every receptor here comes from a man aged 18 to 35 who received the YFV17D yellow fever vaccine.

V usage is TRBV5-4 and J usage is TRBJ2-1, with 12 nucleotides matching TRBD1. CDR1 SGHNT and CDR2 YYREEE come from the germline V gene (reference sequence). The trim removed 0 bases at V and 10 bases at J, leaving 5 bases unmatched. The CDR3 is made up of 15 amino acids. The CDR3 protein is CASSLGDRGPREQFF. The CDR3 DNA follows: TGTGCCAGCAGCTTGGGGGACAGGGGGCCTCGGGAGCAGTTCTTC.

This clonotype was seen ten or more times. This chain connects TRBV5-6 to TRBJ2-2; a possible D gene is TRBD2 (6 bases). V was cut by 4 bases and J by 6 bases, with 10 bases left in between. The CDR3 is made up of 13 amino acids. Germline CDR1 reads SGHDT; CDR2 reads YYEEEE. CDR3 loop: CASSATGAGELFF. CDR3 DNA: TGTGCCAGCAGCGCGACGGGGGCCGGGGAGCTGTTTTTT.

There are a few counts of this clonotype. J is TRBJ1-6 and V is TRBV2, with 8 nucleotides matching TRBD1. The germline gives CDR1 SNHLY, CDR2 FYNNEI. This CDR3 contains 16 residues. The V gene end was trimmed by 6 bases and the J gene end by 0 bases; junction bases not matched to a gene: 4. The CDR3 DNA sequence: TGTGCCAGCAGCTGGACAGGGAGCTCCTATAATTCACCCCTCCACTTT. Translation: CASSWTGSSYNSPLHF.

This clonotype was counted between two and nine times. The chain uses TRBV5-5 and TRBJ1-2, with D hard to call. Trimming took off 4 bases at V and 2 bases at J, with 12 bases between the two ends. The germline V gene encodes CDR1 SGHKS and CDR2 YYEKEE (reference sequence). This CDR3 contains 14 residues. The CDR3 sequence is CASSRGGANYGYTF. CDR3 bases: TGTGCCAGCAGCCGGGGAGGTGCGAACTATGGCTACACCTTC.

The chain recombines TRBV18 with TRBJ1-3, with TRBD1 as a possible D gene (6 bases). Germline-derived CDR1 and CDR2 are KGHSH and LQKENI. CDR3 length: 16 residues. V was shortened by 3 bases and J by 0 bases, with 12 bases between the two germline ends. The CDR3 region has the DNA TGTGCCAGCTCACCGCAGGGGTCCAGCTCTGGAAACACCATATATTTT. It encodes CASSPQGSSSGNTIYF.

This chain uses TRBV4-2 with TRBJ2-5; D may be TRBD1 (6 bases). This CDR3 is built from 17 residues. V was shortened by 3 bases and J by 3 bases, with 20 bases between the two germline ends. The germline V gene encodes CDR1 LGHNA and CDR2 YNFKEQ. The CDR3 DNA reads as TGTGCCAGCAGCCATGGGACACGACGCCCGATTGAAGAGACCCAGTACTTC. Protein sequence: CASSHGTRRPIEETQYF.

The gene calls are TRBV27 and TRBJ1-5, with a possible D match to TRBD1 (6 bases). V lost 1 base and J lost 6, with 13 bases in between. Looked up from germline, CDR1 is MNHEY and CDR2 is SMNVEV (reference sequence). The CDR3 totals 15 residues. This CDR3 reads CASSLFRGASQPQHF. The CDR3 bases are TGTGCCAGCAGTTTATTTCGGGGGGCGAGTCAGCCCCAGCATTTT.

This sequence joins TRBV19 and TRBJ1-2; 9 bases map to TRBD1. V lost 6 bases to trimming and J lost 2 bases; unmatched junction nucleotides: 7. Germline CDR1 LNHDA, CDR2 SQIVND (reference sequence). CDR3 length equals 15 residues. CDR3 protein: CASRLTGGENYGYTF. CDR3 DNA sequence: TGTGCCAGTAGGCTGACAGGGGGAGAAAACTATGGCTACACCTTC.

This clonotype was picked up many times. The gene calls are TRBV6-2 or TRBV6-3 and TRBJ2-2; no definite D call. The CDR3 extends over 12 amino acids. The germline V gene encodes CDR1 MNHEY and CDR2 SVGEGT. V dropped 6 bases and J dropped 0 bases, with 2 bases sitting between them. For the CDR3, the DNA is TGTGCCAGCAGGGCGAACACCGGGGAGCTGTTTTTT. Translating gives CASRANTGELFF.

In this sample, this clonotype turned up a few times. The V gene is TRBV5-4, the J gene TRBJ2-2, with a tentative D call TRBD2 (6 bases). Between the trimmed V and J ends, which lost 3 bases and 5 bases, there was a span of 11 bases. The CDR3 has 14 amino acids. Looked up from germline, CDR1 is SGHNT and CDR2 is YYREEE (reference sequence). The CDR3 nucleotides are TGTGCCAGCAGCTCCGCAGGGAGGACCGGGGAGCTGTTTTTT. Its protein product is CASSSAGRTGELFF. Looking up the rest from reference TRBV5-4 and TRBJ2-2 gives the full variable domain: ETGVTQSPTHLIKTRGQQVTLRCSSQSGHNTVSWYQQALGQGPQFIFQYYREEENGRGNFPPRFSGLQFPNYSSELNVNALELDDSALYLCASSSAGRTGELFFGEGSRLTVL.

The table lists this clonotype with a few counts. The J gene is TRBJ1-4, the V gene TRBV7-9; no firm D call. The CDR3 is 11 amino acids. Looked up from germline, CDR1 is SEHNR and CDR2 is FQNEAQ (reference sequence). V was clipped by 3 bases and J by 10 bases, with 6 bases between them. CDR3: CASSFGRKLFF. The CDR3 DNA reads TGTGCCAGCAGCTTCGGACGAAAACTGTTTTTT.

A few counts support this clonotype. The V and J genes are TRBV12-3 or TRBV12-4 and TRBJ1-2, with unresolved D. V shed 3 bases and J shed 0 bases, with 5 bases lying between them. The CDR3 is 13 residues long. The CDR3 DNA is TGTGCCAGCAGTTTTTCCTCTAACTATGGCTACACCTTC. It specifies CASSFSSNYGYTF.

CDR3 region: CASSLVGEGYTF. The CDR3 nucleotides are TGTGCCAGCAGCTTAGTGGGCGAAGGCTACACCTTC. V gene TRBV7-2 combines with J gene TRBJ1-2, with D unresolved. The CDR3 is made up of 12 amino acids. The germline V and J ends were trimmed by 1 base and 8 bases, with 8 bases remaining between them. Germline CDR1 and CDR2: SGHTA and FQGNSA. Using reference TRBV7-2 and TRBJ1-2 for the parts outside the CDR3, the full variable domain is GAGVSQSPSNKVTEKGKDVELRCDPISGHTALYWYRQSLGQGLEFLIYFQGNSAPDKSGLPSDRFSAERTGGSVSTLTIQRTQQEDSAVYLCASSLVGEGYTFGSGTRLTVV.

This clonotype came up many times. The rearrangement joins TRBV6-4 to TRBJ2-1; tentative D call: TRBD2 (7 bases). V lost 6 bases and J 0 bases, leaving 24 bases between the germline ends. There are 19 residues in the CDR3. The V gene's germline CDR1 is MRHNA and CDR2 SNTAGT. CDR3 amino acids: CASSPGGAGAASSYNEQFF. In nucleotides, the CDR3 is TGTGCCAGCAGCCCCGGTGGGGCGGGGGCCGCGAGCTCCTACAATGAGCAGTTCTTC.

This clonotype has ten or more counts. The J gene is TRBJ1-2, the V gene TRBV29-1; D is unresolved. The CDR3 consists of 12 residues. V was cut by 0 bases and J by 9 bases, with 11 bases left in between. The germline V gene encodes CDR1 SQVTM and CDR2 ANQGSEA. In DNA, the CDR3 is TGCAGCGTTGAAGAGGTCGTCAGGAGCTACACCTTC. As protein: CSVEEVVRSYTF.

This chain uses TRBV6-1 with TRBJ1-2; D ambiguous. The CDR3 is made up of 15 amino acids. V lost 1 base to trimming and J lost 2 bases, with 11 bases between them. Germline loops: CDR1 MNHNS, CDR2 SASEGT. The CDR3 protein is CASSEGGSFNYGYTF. The CDR3 DNA reads as TGTGCCAGCAGTGAAGGTGGCAGCTTCAACTATGGCTACACCTTC.

This clonotype was seen at least ten times. The chain is built from TRBV5-1 and TRBJ2-7, with D possibly called TRBD1 or TRBD2 (5 bases each). This CDR3 is built from 14 residues. With 4 bases removed from V and 0 bases from J, the gap between germline ends came to 11 bases. Per the germline V gene, CDR1 is SGHRS and CDR2 is YFSETQ. CDR3 protein: CASSLSGSSYEQYV. The DNA of the CDR3 is TGCGCCAGCAGCCTATCAGGGAGCTCCTACGAGCAGTACGTC.